The entry below describes one T cell receptor (beta chain). This clonotype was counted once. Its antigen remains unidentified. No much larger clone exists at a distance of one base, and base qualities are not known. A lone read gives weak evidence. The germline V gene encodes CDR1 SGHAT and CDR2 FQNNGV. V loses 8 bases of germline sequence and J loses 7 bases, and the interval between the two ends is 12 bases. The CDR3 covers 12 residues, taking in both the cysteine and the phenylalanine. Of all the DNA, just the CDR3 is kept, 36 bases in frame from base 1. TRIzol reagent was used to extract blood RNA from unsorted whole blood, while the DNeasy Blood & Tissue kit provided the germline DNA. Patients had chronic HBV infection and were treatment-naive at sampling. Around 3.6 milliliters of peripheral blood were collected into K2EDTA tubes before surgery. The data were obtained in a study of tumor-infiltrating lymphocytes in primary liver carcinoma (dated by TCRdb to 2016 to 2017). Some background on the complete study: Between November 2015 and March 2016, roughly five patients in China with histopathologically diagnosed primary liver carcinoma had surgical resection. High reproducibility was observed for the technical replicate repertoires, with mean shared-clone rates approximately 0.9 and correlation coefficients above 0.95. A total of 35 or so specimens from 5 patients went through TCRbeta repertoire sequencing, namely 25 tumor regions, 5 adjacent noncancerous liver tissues and 5 peripheral blood samples. Across five regions of each liver tumor, along with adjacent normal tissue and blood, the study brought together TCRbeta repertoire sequencing, expression microarrays and whole-exome sequencing. Roughly 3.65 to 7.13 million productive TCRbeta reads were obtained per sample, and no significant difference in read depth was found between tissue types. Of the five patients, three men and two women aged 30 to 69 years, four had hepatocellular carcinoma and one had combined HCC and intrahepatic cholangiocarcinoma. The five patients had tumors of stage T1-T3 N0M0, with maximum diameters ranging from 4.2 to 10 cm. Beyond this particular receptor, the publication reports: Comparison of CD4+ and CD8+ T cell repertoires was precluded by the use of bulk unsorted samples. Consistent with antigen-driven expansion, pairs of tumor regions showed higher repertoire overlap (mean around 36%) than either tumor-adjacent pairs (approximately 17%) or tumor-blood pairs (around 15%). The study included only four to six patients, and the authors note findings should be validated in a larger study. Because sequencing covered only the TCR beta chain and unpaired alpha chains were not captured, true repertoire diversity is likely underestimated. Compared with blood, tumors had a significantly larger share of the repertoire taken up by the top 250 clones (p = 0.039).

Starting from approximately 500 ng total RNA, TCRbeta-specific cDNA was produced by reverse transcription with a constant-region primer and ProtoScript II reverse transcriptase. Construction of the TCRbeta libraries relied on three nested rounds of multiplex PCR, following a slightly modified ARM-PCR procedure. Each of the first two PCR rounds ran for approximately 11 cycles using multiplex TRBV1-TRBV30 forward primers together with a Cbeta reverse primer. Sample barcodes and Illumina adapters were attached in a final 25-cycle PCR using Deep VentR polymerase. Amplicons of 200-500 bp were gel-purified with a QIAquick gel extraction kit before sequencing. TCRbeta amplicons were sequenced on an Illumina HiSeq 2500 with 250-bp paired-end reads. For the original study's pipeline: Trimmomatic v0.33 was used to quality-trim the reads, and FLASH v1.2.11 was used to merge paired reads so that full CDR3 sequences could be recovered. MiGEC v1.2.1b assigned V, D and J germline segments to the rearranged TCRbeta sequences. VDJtools v1.0.0 computed clonotype statistics and Shannon-Wiener diversity indices. To cut down on sampling bias, every analysis after diversity analysis relied on just the 250 most abundant clonotypes from each sample. Using fastp at Q25 and MiXCR, TCRdb reprocessed the public reads and kept productive beta chains. Duplicate CDR3 protein sequences are folded into a single record with the most common DNA and genes. TCRdb's processing, not the authors' own work, is the source of the V and J calls. The sample profile shows around 330,000 distinct CDR3 sequences; more than 55% of them were found once. Roughly 8.6% of the sample lies in the top ten.

The TCR sequence derives from a man aged 35 to 55 with primary liver carcinoma and hepatitis B virus infection. The V gene is TRBV11-2 and the J gene is TRBJ2-1, with no reliable assignment of the D segment. Sequences were obtained from peripheral blood. CDR3 region: CASDRGANEQFF. The DNA sequence is given as TGTGCCAGCGACCGTGGAGCAAATGAGCAGTTCTTC.